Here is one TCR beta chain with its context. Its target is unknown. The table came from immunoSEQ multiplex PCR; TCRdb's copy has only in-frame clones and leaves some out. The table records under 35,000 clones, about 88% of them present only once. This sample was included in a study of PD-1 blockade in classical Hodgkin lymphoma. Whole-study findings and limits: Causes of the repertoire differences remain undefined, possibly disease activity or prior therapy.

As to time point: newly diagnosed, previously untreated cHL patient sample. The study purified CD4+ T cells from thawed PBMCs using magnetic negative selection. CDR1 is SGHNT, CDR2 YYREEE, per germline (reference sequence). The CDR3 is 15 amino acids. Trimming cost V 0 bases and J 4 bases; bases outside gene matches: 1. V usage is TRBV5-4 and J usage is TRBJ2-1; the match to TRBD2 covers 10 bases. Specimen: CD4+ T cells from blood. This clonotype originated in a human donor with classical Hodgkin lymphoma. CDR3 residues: CASSLGTSGYNEQFF. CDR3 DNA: TGTGCCAGCAGCTTGGGGACTAGCGGATACAATGAGCAGTTCTTC.